This T cell receptor beta chain originates from a study of control samples from healthy donors and cancer patients. Trimming cost V 3 bases and J 5 bases, with 7 bases left between them. Germline V lookup: CDR1 WSHSY, CDR2 SAAADI. There are 12 residues in the CDR3. TCRdb keeps only in-frame clones here, not all; method: immunoSEQ multiplex PCR. In the table there are roughly 130,000 clones, more than 85% of which are singletons. The clonotype was recovered from a man aged 18 to 35 in good health. The V and J genes are TRBV10-2 and TRBJ1-1, with D possibly being TRBD1 (5 bases). Sequencing used blood. CDR3 region: CASSDRVTEAFF. DNA for the CDR3: TGCGCCAGCAGTGACAGGGTTACTGAAGCTTTCTTT.